The sequence of this T cell receptor beta chain was determined in a study of Ad26.COV2.S vaccination and SARS-CoV-2 variants. Study outcomes and limitations: People who got the vaccine had more spike-specific TCR breadth than people who got placebo. Reportedly, spike-specific CD8+ and CD4+ T cell responses achieved substantial breadth once vaccination had taken place.

Treatment of the sample: some 20 received Ad26.COV2.S at low or high dose, single or two shots; several received placebo; per-sample allocation not given. Material that was analyzed had been drawn on day 63 after the first vaccine or placebo injection. Produced via immunoSEQ multiplex PCR; TCRdb's table is partial and in-frame only. The sample shows 380,000 or so clones, roughly 80% of them seen only once. This clone was counted once. Its specificity is not known. The CDR3 length is 12 residues. V lost 3 bases and J 5 bases, leaving 4 bases between the germline ends. CDR1 is MNHEY, CDR2 SMNVEV, per germline (reference sequence).

The source is a person aged 18-65 years who received the Ad26.COV2.S COVID-19 vaccine or a placebo. This chain links TRBV27 with TRBJ2-2; unclear D gene. The source was peripheral blood, collected in a trial of Ad26.COV2.S vaccine versus placebo. CDR3 loop: CASSFWTGELFF. CDR3 in DNA: TGTGCCAGCAGTTTCTGGACCGGGGAGCTGTTTTTT.